These 17 T cell receptor beta chains were sequenced from one sample in a study of T cells expressing NK-cell markers. TCRdb derives one entry per CDR3 protein from the 5' RACE reads, leaving out DNA. This table holds about 460,000 distinct CDR3 sequences. What was sequenced was blood T cells: a sorted CD56 or NKG2C T cell subset, CD4+ or CD8+ T cells, or bulk PBMC T cells (not recorded which). The receptors here all came from a woman between 50 and 59 years old in good health.

The chain has TRBV5-1 and TRBJ2-4; TCRdb calls TRBD1, which cannot be checked without DNA. Germline loops: CDR1 SGHRS, CDR2 YFSETQ. The CDR3 has 13 amino acids. CDR3 in amino acids: CASSLDRGYIQYF.

The CDR3 region is CASRGPGGRNGYTF. V is TRBV9 and J is TRBJ1-2; TCRdb gives TRBD1 as the D gene, but with no DNA this cannot be confirmed. The CDR3 runs to 14 residues. The germline gives CDR1 SGDLS, CDR2 YYNGEE.

V usage is TRBV12-3 or TRBV12-4 and J usage is TRBJ1-4; as DNA is missing, the TRBD1 call by TCRdb cannot be tested. This CDR3 is 14 amino acids long. CDR3 loop: CASMTGTEVPKLFF.

The V and J genes are TRBV24-1 and TRBJ2-1. The CDR3 runs 11 residues. CDR1 is KGHDR, CDR2 SFDVKD, per germline. This chain's CDR3 is CATSGRNEQFF.

The chain has TRBV6-6 and TRBJ2-1; no DNA is available, so the TRBD2 call from TCRdb remains unchecked. Germline V gene data show CDR1 as MNHNY and CDR2 as SVGAGI (reference sequence). The CDR3 extends over 15 amino acids. The CDR3 spells CASSAGLAGVHEQFF.

The rearrangement joins TRBV10-1 to TRBJ2-1; TCRdb returns TRBD1, unconfirmable since there is no DNA. Germline assignment: CDR1 WNHNN and CDR2 SYGVQD (reference sequence). The CDR3 covers 16 residues. This CDR3 reads CASSEGTGSVLGKQFF.

V is TRBV20-1 and J is TRBJ2-1; the TCRdb D gene call, TRBD2, has no DNA to confirm it. CDR1 and CDR2 from the germline V gene are DFQATT and SNEGSKA (reference sequence). The CDR3 is 14 amino acids. The CDR3 sequence is CSAPREVAYNEQFF.

This rearrangement joins TRBV12-3 or TRBV12-4 to TRBJ2-4; the TRBD1 assignment by TCRdb is unverifiable without DNA. The CDR3 contains 18 residues. CDR3 sequence reads: CASRPQGGSHIAKNIQYF.

The chain uses TRBV6-6 and TRBJ2-2; the TRBD1 assignment by TCRdb is unverifiable without DNA. The germline gives CDR1 MNHNY, CDR2 SVGAGI (reference sequence). The length of the CDR3 is 16 residues. The CDR3 sequence: CASSYSSGWDTGELFF.

The J gene is TRBJ2-3, the V gene TRBV5-6. The CDR3 runs 15 residues. In germline, CDR1 is SGHDT, CDR2 YYEEEE. CDR3: CASSLASGLPDTQYF.

V gene TRBV14 combines with J gene TRBJ2-6. The germline V gene encodes CDR1 SGHDN and CDR2 FVKESK. The CDR3 is 16 residues long. This CDR3 is CASSQDLFSGANVLTF. Full variable domain (remainder filled in from reference TRBV14 and TRBJ2-6): EAGVTQFPSHSVIEKGQTVTLRCDPISGHDNLYWYRRVMGKEIKFLLHFVKESKQDESGMPNNRFLAERTGGTYSTLKVQPAELEDSGVYFCASSQDLFSGANVLTFGAGSRLTVL.

The V call is TRBV29-1, the J call TRBJ1-1; TCRdb designates TRBD1, a call that cannot be tested without DNA. CDR1 is SQVTM and CDR2 is ANQGSEA in the germline V gene. The CDR3 totals 13 residues. CDR3 sequence reads: CSVVRGHRPEAFF.

The chain joins TRBV6-1 to TRBJ2-4; TCRdb selects TRBD2, and the lack of DNA leaves this call unchecked. CDR1 is MNHNS, CDR2 SASEGT, per germline. The CDR3 length is 19 residues. The CDR3 spells CASSELEANLVLAKNIQYF.

The V and J genes are TRBV6-6 and TRBJ2-2; TCRdb designates TRBD2, a call that cannot be tested without DNA. CDR3 size: 15 residues. Germline CDR1 reads MNHNY; CDR2 reads SVGAGI (reference sequence). The chain's CDR3 is CASKTLAGTGGELFF.

This sequence joins TRBV29-1 and TRBJ2-7; TCRdb gives TRBD2 as the D gene, but with no DNA this cannot be confirmed. In germline, CDR1 is SQVTM, CDR2 ANQGSEA. This CDR3 is 15 amino acids long. The CDR3 spells CSVEFLAGSSSEQYF.

The rearrangement uses TRBV12-3 or TRBV12-4 and TRBJ1-1; TCRdb's D call of TRBD1 is untestable without DNA. CDR3 length: 15 residues. The CDR3: CASSLRNRGGTEAFF.

The V and J genes are TRBV6-2 or TRBV6-3 and TRBJ2-7; the D call from TCRdb, TRBD1, cannot be confirmed without DNA. Germline-derived CDR1 and CDR2 are MNHEY and SVGEGT. CDR3 size: 13 residues. CDR3 residues: CASNPGRSYEQYF.